Sequencing of this TCR beta chain was carried out in a study of blood T cell repertoires in COVID-19. Background on the study: From the United States, Italy and Spain came samples of acute and convalescent COVID-19.

This CDR3 has 13 amino acids. Trimming at V came to 7 bases and at J to 6 bases, leaving 4 bases not matched to a gene. Per germline, CDR1 SGHTA and CDR2 FQGNSA. TCRdb's copy holds only in-frame clones and misses some; the assay was immunoSEQ multiplex PCR. The sample yields fewer than 350,000 clones, around 81% seen once. This chain connects TRBV7-2 to TRBJ2-5, with 11 positions matching TRBD2. The receptor was derived from a woman between 45 and 65 years old with active or convalescent COVID-19. Sequencing used peripheral blood. The CDR3 reads CASNGLAGQTQYF. In DNA form, the CDR3 reads TGTGCCAGCAACGGACTAGCGGGCCAGACCCAGTACTTC. Variable domain in full (rest from reference TRBV7-2 and TRBJ2-5): GAGVSQSPSNKVTEKGKDVELRCDPISGHTALYWYRQSLGQGLEFLIYFQGNSAPDKSGLPSDRFSAERTGGSVSTLTIQRTQQEDSAVYLCASNGLAGQTQYFGPGTRLLVL.